This paragraph covers one T cell receptor beta chain sequence. The antigen remains unidentified. This entry comes from a study of T-cell reconstitution after alpha-beta-depleted transplantation in children. Study conclusions and caveats: When one year had passed after transplant, most T-cell counts and diversity came from newly produced T cells. Expanded graft clones numbering several hundred reportedly gave rise to alpha-beta T cells about two months after transplant.

As it was prepared, the TCRbeta library received unique molecular identifiers. In TCRdb, the PCR reads were re-called with MiXCR into one record per CDR3 protein. The data hold about 980,000 distinct CDR3 sequences, with less than 30% observed a single time. CDR3 length: 13 residues. The germline V and J ends were trimmed by 2 bases and 5 bases, with 7 bases remaining between them. The germline CDR1 and CDR2 sequences are MNHNS and SASEGT. V gene TRBV6-1 combines with J gene TRBJ1-5; D unclear. The sequence came from a boy less than two years old who had a stem cell transplant for SCID, so the T cells may come from the graft donor. Source: PBMCs, mostly from graft donor cells, taken 360 days after TCRalphabeta/CD19-depleted stem cell transplant. This CDR3 reads CASSESGYQPQHF. For the CDR3, the DNA is TGTGCCAGCAGTGAATCGGGATATCAGCCCCAGCATTTT.